This note documents a single TCR beta chain sequence. Germline V gene lookup returns CDR1 MNHNS and CDR2 SASEGT. The CDR3 sequence is 13 residues long. This sample is part of a study of T cells expressing NK-cell markers. TCRdb re-analyzed the 5' RACE reads; it lists each CDR3 protein once, without DNA. The sample features 350,000 to 450,000 distinct CDR3 sequences, with 5% to 5.5% in its top ten. The rearrangement uses TRBV6-1 and TRBJ1-5; TCRdb gives TRBD1 as the D gene, but with no DNA this cannot be confirmed. Source material: blood T cells: a sorted CD56 or NKG2C T cell subset, CD4+ or CD8+ T cells, or bulk PBMC T cells (not recorded which). The clonotype comes from a man aged 18-75 years in good health. The CDR3 loop is CASSRVLHQPQHF.